The 25 T cell receptor beta chains listed next were all sequenced from one sample in a study of cytomegalovirus exposure and HLA in healthy donors. PCR amplification relied on 60 Vbeta primers (plus 13 Jbeta primers). Data came from immunoSEQ multiplex PCR; TCRdb stores just in-frame clones and leaves some out. Here the sample spans about 200,000 clones, roughly 83% being singletons. Sequenced input: PBMCs. These receptors were collected from a boy under 10 years old in good health and CMV-seronegative.

As regards this clone: Other DNA sequences in this specimen translate into the identical CDR3. The chain employs TRBV6-5 and TRBJ1-5; D perhaps matches TRBD1 (5 bases). The CDR3 has 15 amino acids. In germline, CDR1 is MNHEY, CDR2 SVGAGI. V gave up 2 bases and J gave up 4 bases, with 12 bases separating them. CDR3 sequence (DNA): TGTGCCAGCAGTTACGGGCAGGGTGGGAATCAGCCCCAGCATTTT. Residues: CASSYGQGGNQPQHF.

The chain is built from TRBV7-9 and TRBJ2-3; no clear D gene. This CDR3 has 12 amino acids. The V end was cut by 4 bases, the J end by 5 bases, with 7 bases between. Germline V lookup: CDR1 SEHNR, CDR2 FQNEAQ (reference sequence). CDR3 amino acids: CASSSSIDTQYF. The CDR3 DNA reads TGTGCCAGCAGCTCCTCTATAGATACGCAGTATTTT.

The genes are TRBV27 and TRBJ2-1, with no clear D. The CDR3 extends over 12 amino acids. V dropped 3 bases and J dropped 5 bases, with 5 bases sitting between them. Germline V gene data show CDR1 as MNHEY and CDR2 as SMNVEV (reference sequence). The CDR3 DNA reads TGTGCCAGCAGTTTTACGGACAATGAGCAGTTCTTC. Amino acid sequence: CASSFTDNEQFF.

This chain links TRBV5-4 with TRBJ2-5; 9 nucleotides align to TRBD2. This CDR3 contains 16 residues. Unmatched junction bases numbered 9, after V lost 4 bases and J lost 2 bases. Per the germline V gene, CDR1 is SGHNT and CDR2 is YYREEE (reference sequence). The CDR3 loop is CASSPGGSGSQETQYF. CDR3 nucleotide sequence: TGTGCCAGCAGCCCGGGGGGTAGCGGGAGTCAAGAGACCCAGTACTTC.

V usage is TRBV9 and J usage is TRBJ2-3; 7 positions match TRBD2. V shed 6 bases and J 5 bases; nucleotides not matched to a gene: 6. Germline V gene lookup returns CDR1 SGDLS and CDR2 YYNGEE. The CDR3 is made up of 13 amino acids. The CDR3 coding sequence is TGTGCCAGCAACGGCGGGAGTGTAGATACGCAGTATTTT. This encodes CASNGGSVDTQYF.

The chain is built from TRBV7-3 and TRBJ2-5; the D gene is possibly TRBD1 (5 bases). Between the trimmed V and J ends, which lost 5 bases and 5 bases, there was a span of 21 bases. Germline V gives CDR1 SGHTA, CDR2 FQGTGA. This CDR3 has 16 residues. DNA of the CDR3: TGTGCCAGCAGCCCAAACCCGCCAGGGTTTACCGAGACCCAGTACTTC. This translates into CASSPNPPGFTETQYF.

The V call is TRBV6-4, the J call TRBJ1-5; the match to TRBD1 covers 7 bases. The CDR3 extends over 14 amino acids. In germline, CDR1 is MRHNA, CDR2 SNTAGT. CDR3 bases: TGTGCATGTGAGGGGGCGGTTGTAAGTCAGCCCCAGCATTTT. Its translation is CACEGAVVSQPQHF.

V is TRBV5-1 and J is TRBJ2-7; 8 bases agree with TRBD2. CDR3 length: 15 amino acids. V shed 0 bases, J shed 3 bases, and the junction held 5 bases outside the gene matches. Germline-derived CDR1 and CDR2 are SGHRS and YFSETQ. The DNA of the CDR3 is TGCGCCAGCAGCTTGGAACCCAGCGGGGGCTACGAGCAGTACTTC. This gives the protein CASSLEPSGGYEQYF.

The chain recombines TRBV18 with TRBJ1-2; the D gene is possibly TRBD1 (5 bases). V was cut by 1 base and J by 3 bases, with 6 bases left in between. Looked up from germline, CDR1 is KGHSH and CDR2 is LQKENI. The CDR3 runs to 13 residues. CDR3 in amino acids: CASSPRQHYGYTF. CDR3 in DNA: TGTGCCAGCTCACCACGACAGCACTATGGCTACACCTTC. The full variable domain, with the rest looked up from reference TRBV18 and TRBJ1-2, is NAGVMQNPRHLVRRRGQEARLRCSPMKGHSHVYWYRQLPEEGLKFMVYLQKENIIDESGMPKERFSAEFPKEGPSILRIQQVVRGDSAAYFCASSPRQHYGYTFGSGTRLTVV.

The chain joins TRBV11-2 to TRBJ2-2, with D perhaps matching TRBD2 (7 bases). Trimming stripped 3 bases from V and 7 bases from J, with 9 bases between. Germline CDR1 is SGHAT and CDR2 is FQNNGV. The CDR3 spans 13 residues. The CDR3 loop reads CASSLGGLGELFF. The CDR3 bases are TGTGCCAGCAGCTTGGGGGGGCTCGGGGAGCTGTTTTTT. The full variable domain, with the rest looked up from reference TRBV11-2 and TRBJ2-2, is EAGVAQSPRYKIIEKRQSVAFWCNPISGHATLYWYQQILGQGPKLLIQFQNNGVVDDSQLPKDRFSAERLKGVDSTLKIQPAKLEDSAVYLCASSLGGLGELFFGEGSRLTVL.

This rearrangement joins TRBV27 to TRBJ2-3; 10 nucleotides agree with TRBD2. The trim removed 6 bases at V and 1 base at J, leaving 7 bases unmatched. Germline lookup yields CDR1 MNHEY and CDR2 SMNVEV (reference sequence). The CDR3 is 16 residues long. The DNA of the CDR3 is TGTGCCAGCAGCCCCGGGCTAGCGGGAGGCACAGATACGCAGTATTTT. Encoded protein: CASSPGLAGGTDTQYF.

This clone was counted a few times. The chain is built from TRBV27 and TRBJ2-7; D unresolved. The germline gives CDR1 MNHEY, CDR2 SMNVEV (reference sequence). The CDR3 is 14 amino acids. Trimming removed 3 bases at V and 0 bases at J, with 9 bases between. The CDR3, as DNA: TGTGCCAGCAGTTTGGCCTACAGCTCCTACGAGCAGTACTTC. Translation: CASSLAYSSYEQYF.

This clone was counted a single time. The CDR3 loop reads CASSRTRGQEETQYF. The CDR3 nucleotides read TGTGCCAGCAGTCGAACCAGGGGGCAGGAGGAGACCCAGTACTTC. The chain employs TRBV6-5 and TRBJ2-5; TRBD1 aligns across 8 bases. This CDR3 region has 15 residues. J lost 5 bases, V lost 5 bases, and 10 bases had no gene match. Per the germline V gene, CDR1 is MNHEY and CDR2 is SVGAGI.

The gene calls are TRBV10-3 and TRBJ2-1, with D possibly matching TRBD2 (6 bases). The ends were cut back, 7 bases at V and 0 bases at J, with 10 bases in the middle. CDR3 length equals 14 residues. Germline CDR1 reads ENHRY; CDR2 reads SYGVKD. The CDR3 protein is CAIIRDSSYNEQFF. As DNA, the CDR3 is TGTGCCATCATCCGGGACTCCTCCTACAATGAGCAGTTCTTC.

J is TRBJ2-2 and V is TRBV13; possibly TRBD1 for D (5 bases). V was cut by 6 bases and J by 6 bases, with 17 bases left in between. CDR1 is PRHDT and CDR2 is FYEKMQ in the germline V gene (reference sequence). The CDR3 is 15 amino acids. CDR3 sequence (DNA): TGTGCCAGCAGGCACTCAGGGCGGAGAGCCGGGGAGCTGTTTTTT. It is translated as CASRHSGRRAGELFF.

The chain links TRBV19 to TRBJ1-4, with 7 bases fitting TRBD1. The CDR3 loop spans 14 amino acids. Germline V lookup: CDR1 LNHDA, CDR2 SQIVND (reference sequence). V shed 5 bases, J shed 8 bases, and the junction held 8 bases outside the gene matches. For the CDR3, the DNA is TGTGCCAGTAGTCCCTTTCCGACAGGGGAAAAACTGTTTTTT. Translated: CASSPFPTGEKLFF.

The rearrangement uses TRBV7-9 and TRBJ1-2; 8 bases are a match to TRBD1. The germline V gene has CDR1 SEHNR and CDR2 FQNEAQ (reference sequence). CDR3 length: 12 residues. V shed 5 bases and J 6 bases; nucleotides not matched to a gene: 2. The CDR3 protein is CASSPTGDGYTF. The DNA for the CDR3 is TGTGCCAGCAGCCCGACAGGGGATGGCTACACCTTC.

The V and J genes are TRBV9 and TRBJ1-1; weak D call: TRBD1 (5 bases). Germline V gene sequence: CDR1 SGDLS, CDR2 YYNGEE. The CDR3 sequence is 14 residues long. Trimming removed 0 bases from V and 7 bases from J, with 13 bases in between. CDR3 residues: CASSVGAGQGEAFF. The CDR3 coding sequence is TGTGCCAGCAGCGTAGGAGCAGGGCAAGGTGAAGCTTTCTTT.

This clone was seen only once. The J gene is TRBJ1-1, the V gene TRBV6-5, with TRBD1 matching over 10 bases. CDR1 and CDR2 from the germline V gene are MNHEY and SVGAGI. V lost 2 bases, J lost 11 bases, and 11 bases stayed unmatched. CDR3 length equals 15 residues. CDR3 sequence reads: CASSYPGQGMVDAFF. In nucleotides, the CDR3 is TGTGCCAGCAGTTACCCGGGACAGGGGATGGTGGATGCTTTCTTT.

The chain recombines TRBV7-2 with TRBJ2-7, with 8 bases aligning to TRBD1. Germline CDR1 and CDR2: SGHTA and FQGNSA. The V segment lost 10 bases and the J segment 9 bases; nucleotides outside the gene matches: 8. The CDR3 loop spans 11 amino acids. In DNA, the CDR3 is TGTGCCACCGCAGGGGGCGCGGGGCAGTACTTC. Encoded protein: CATAGGAGQYF.

V and J are TRBV7-9 and TRBJ1-4; 9 bases line up with TRBD1. CDR1 and CDR2 from the germline V gene are SEHNR and FQNEAQ (reference sequence). CDR3 size: 17 residues. Trimming cost V 3 bases and J 3 bases; bases outside gene matches: 8. The CDR3: CASSLPPQGAANEKLFF. In DNA, the CDR3 is TGTGCCAGCAGCTTGCCCCCACAGGGGGCGGCTAATGAAAAACTGTTTTTT.

The chain is built from TRBV7-3 and TRBJ2-3; D gene ambiguous. V was clipped by 2 bases and J by 2 bases, with 8 bases between them. Looked up from germline, CDR1 is SGHTA and CDR2 is FQGTGA. There are 14 residues in the CDR3. The CDR3 DNA reads TGTGCCAGCAGCTTATATACAGCCACAGATACGCAGTATTTT. Residues: CASSLYTATDTQYF.

This chain uses TRBV4-1 with TRBJ1-4; D may be TRBD1 (5 bases). The germline V and J ends were trimmed by 2 bases and 7 bases, with 14 bases remaining between them. This CDR3 contains 15 residues. CDR1 and CDR2 from the germline V gene are MGHRA and YSYEKL. The CDR3 DNA reads TGCGCCAGCAGCCAATGGGGCCGACACTCTGAAAAACTGTTTTTT. It codes for CASSQWGRHSEKLFF.

The chain joins TRBV18 to TRBJ2-1, with TRBD1 identical over 7 bases. The trim removed 1 base at V and 3 bases at J, leaving 0 bases unmatched. The CDR3 loop spans 14 amino acids. Germline lookup yields CDR1 KGHSH and CDR2 LQKENI. This chain's CDR3 is CASSPRDSYNEQFF. The CDR3 DNA is TGTGCCAGCTCACCACGGGACAGCTACAATGAGCAGTTCTTC.

The rearrangement links TRBV12-5 to TRBJ2-7, with 7 positions matching TRBD1. The V gene end was trimmed by 2 bases and the J gene end by 1 base; junction bases not matched to a gene: 2. The CDR3 covers 14 residues. CDR1 LGHNT and CDR2 FRNRAP come from the germline V gene. The CDR3 loop is CASGLSGGSYEQYF. CDR3 DNA: TGTGCTAGTGGTTTGTCAGGGGGTTCCTACGAGCAGTACTTC.